Each of the 16 T cell receptor beta chains below was sequenced from the same sample in a study of T-cell reconstitution after alpha-beta-depleted transplantation in children. This sample's TCRbeta library carried unique molecular identifier barcodes. TCRdb re-called the PCR reads with MiXCR, one entry per CDR3 protein. The table shows 200,000 to 250,000 distinct CDR3 sequences, with over 20% occurring only once. Sequences were derived from PBMCs, sampled before TCRalphabeta/CD19-depleted stem cell transplant. All receptors derive from a girl under 10 years old with Fanconi anemia, due to receive a stem cell transplant.

This clonotype was detected ten times or more. V and J are TRBV10-3 and TRBJ1-5; no clear D. Trimming stripped 3 bases from V and 5 bases from J, with 8 bases between. Germline assignment: CDR1 ENHRY and CDR2 SYGVKD. CDR3 size: 13 residues. Here the CDR3 DNA reads TGTGCCATCAGTGAAACAAATTATCAGCCCCAGCATTTT. Amino acids: CAISETNYQPQHF.

This clonotype has a count of ten or more. This CDR3 is CASGLGSSDTQYF. As DNA, the CDR3 is TGTGCTAGTGGTTTGGGCAGTTCAGATACGCAGTATTTT. The chain links TRBV12-5 to TRBJ2-3; D gene uncertain. V gave up 1 base and J gave up 4 bases, with 6 bases separating them. The CDR3 runs 13 residues. Germline V gene sequence: CDR1 LGHNT, CDR2 FRNRAP. The whole variable domain, remainder taken from reference TRBV12-5 and TRBJ2-3, is DARVTQTPRHKVTEMGQEVTMRCQPILGHNTVFWYRQTMMQGLELLAYFRNRAPLDDSGMPKDRFSAEMPDATLATLKIQPSEPRDSAVYFCASGLGSSDTQYFGPGTRLTVL.

This clonotype appeared many times. This chain links TRBV21-1 with TRBJ2-7; the DNA was not compared with TRBD2, the D call given in the table. TRBV21-1 constitutes a pseudogene. The CDR3 loop spans 15 amino acids. The CDR3 reads CASRLAGARPYEQYF. In nucleotides, the CDR3 is TGTGCCAGCAGGCTAGCGGGAGCAAGGCCTTACGAGCAGTACTTC.

This chain links TRBV20-1 with TRBJ2-7, with D maybe TRBD1 (6 bases). Trimming shortened V by 7 bases and J by 3 bases, and 22 bases separated the two germline ends. Germline CDR1 reads DFQATT; CDR2 reads SNEGSKA (reference sequence). This CDR3 is 15 amino acids long. CDR3 sequence (DNA): TGCAGTGGAATAGGGCTGACAGGCGGCGGCTACGAGCAGTACTTC. The encoded protein is CSGIGLTGGGYEQYF.

This clonotype was counted between two and nine times. The chain employs TRBV6-1 and TRBJ1-3; D remains ambiguous. V was trimmed by 7 bases and J by 4 bases, leaving 14 bases between them. There are 14 residues in the CDR3. CDR1 and CDR2 from the germline V gene are MNHNS and SASEGT. DNA for the CDR3: TGTGCCAGCATGGCGGGTAGCTCCGGAAACACCATATATTTT. This encodes CASMAGSSGNTIYF.

This clonotype has a count of ten or more. This rearrangement joins TRBV20-1 to TRBJ2-5, with a possible D match to TRBD2 (6 bases). The V end lost 2 bases, the J end lost 2 bases, and 15 bases lay between the germline ends. Germline V lookup: CDR1 DFQATT, CDR2 SNEGSKA (reference sequence). The CDR3 runs 15 residues. For the CDR3, the DNA is TGCAGTGCTAGACGTCTTCGGGACTCACAAGAGACCCAGTACTTC. Translated, it gives CSARRLRDSQETQYF.

The rearrangement uses TRBV29-1 and TRBJ2-3; D not resolved. Trimming took 7 bases from V and 2 from J, leaving 10 bases between them. Germline assignment: CDR1 SQVTM and CDR2 ANQGSEA. This CDR3 has 12 residues. This CDR3 reads CSAHSDTDTQYF. The CDR3 DNA reads TGCAGCGCCCATTCCGACACAGATACGCAGTATTTT.

This clonotype was found a few times. CDR3 DNA: TGTGCCAGCAGTCGGGCTTCTGGGGCCAACGTCCTGACTTTC. It translates to CASSRASGANVLTF. The chain employs TRBV12-3 or TRBV12-4 and TRBJ2-6; D not resolved. Trimming removed 5 bases at V and 1 base at J, with 6 bases between. The CDR3 is 14 residues long.

This clonotype was detected only a few times. The V gene is TRBV25-1, the J gene TRBJ2-7, with D perhaps TRBD1 or TRBD2 (5 bases each). The CDR3 runs 12 residues. Trimming removed 2 bases at V and 10 bases at J, with 12 bases between. The V gene's germline CDR1 is MGHDK and CDR2 SYGVNS. This CDR3 is CASSENGASQYF. CDR3 in DNA: TGTGCCAGCAGTGAAAACGGGGCGAGTCAGTACTTC.

This rearrangement joins TRBV5-1 to TRBJ2-3, with 7 bases that match TRBD2. Per the germline V gene, CDR1 is SGHRS and CDR2 is YFSETQ. CDR3 length: 14 residues. The V and J ends lost 4 bases and 4 bases, in that order; junction bases with no gene match: 6. CDR3: CASSQRLASDTQYF. For the CDR3, the DNA is TGCGCCAGCAGCCAAAGACTAGCCTCAGATACGCAGTATTTT.

The CDR3 bases are TGTGCCATCTCAGCAGGGGGCTACTACAATGAGCAGTTCTTC. Its translation is CAISAGGYYNEQFF. The chain has TRBV10-3 and TRBJ2-1, with TRBD1 identical over 8 bases. The CDR3 totals 14 residues. The J segment lost 3 bases and the V segment lost 8 bases, leaving 6 bases of the junction unmatched. Germline V gene lookup returns CDR1 ENHRY and CDR2 SYGVKD.

This clonotype has a handful of counts. The chain carries TRBV5-1 and TRBJ2-1; D is uncertain. Germline assignment: CDR1 SGHRS and CDR2 YFSETQ. The CDR3 totals 11 residues. The V end lost 0 bases, the J end lost 8 bases, and 3 bases lay between the germline ends. CDR3 protein: CASSLVDEQFF. The CDR3 nucleotides are TGCGCCAGCAGCTTGGTCGATGAGCAGTTCTTC.

This clonotype was detected ten times or more. V and J are TRBV29-1 and TRBJ2-3; D uncertain. The germline CDR1 and CDR2 sequences are SQVTM and ANQGSEA. The CDR3 spans 15 residues. V lost 6 bases and J 2 bases, leaving 18 bases between the germline ends. The chain's CDR3 is CSVHPGPEDTDTQYF. The CDR3 DNA follows: TGCAGCGTCCATCCCGGGCCAGAAGACACAGATACGCAGTATTTT.

Only a few counts were recorded for this clonotype. The chain has TRBV7-3 and TRBJ2-3, with a tentative D call TRBD1 (5 bases). This CDR3 region has 15 residues. Germline CDR1 and CDR2: SGHTA and FQGTGA. V lost 0 bases and J lost 4, with 11 bases in between. The CDR3 nucleotides are TGTGCCAGCAGCTTAACAGCAGGGTGGGCAGATACGCAGTATTTT. This encodes CASSLTAGWADTQYF.

Only a few counts were recorded for this clonotype. The DNA for the CDR3 is TGTGCCAGCTCACCTTCTATGGGACCCTACGAGCAGTACTTC. It codes for CASSPSMGPYEQYF. This chain links TRBV18 with TRBJ2-7; the D call may be TRBD1 or TRBD2 (5 bases each). In germline, CDR1 is KGHSH, CDR2 LQKENI. The CDR3 has 14 residues. Between the trimmed V and J ends, which lost 3 bases and 2 bases, there was a span of 11 bases.

The V call is TRBV20-1, the J call TRBJ2-3; 7 nucleotides line up with TRBD1. CDR3 length: 20 amino acids. The trim removed 2 bases at V and 2 bases at J, leaving 22 bases unmatched. In germline, CDR1 is DFQATT, CDR2 SNEGSKA (reference sequence). In DNA form, the CDR3 reads TGCAGTGCTAGATCGGACAGGATTGACGCCGTGACTCTCTTCACAGATACGCAGTATTTT. The encoded protein is CSARSDRIDAVTLFTDTQYF.